This entry lists 25 T cell receptor beta chains sequenced from one sample in a study of T cell changes during pregnancy in multiple sclerosis. Repertoires were generated with immunoSEQ multiplex PCR, while TCRdb's copy carries only in-frame clones and drops some. The data contain 45,000 to 55,000 clones, 92% of them seen just once; the ten biggest clones take up 0.5% to 0.6%. The sequencing used CD4+ T cells from peripheral blood mononuclear cells, collected after pregnancy. These receptors were collected from a female donor with multiple sclerosis, enrolled in a pregnancy study.

The J gene is TRBJ2-1, the V gene TRBV27; TRBD2 matches 12 bases. Germline CDR1 is MNHEY and CDR2 is SMNVEV (reference sequence). The CDR3 runs to 16 residues. The V segment lost 0 bases and the J segment 4 bases; nucleotides outside the gene matches: 1. The CDR3 protein is CASSLSGLAGYNEQFF. In DNA form, the CDR3 reads TGTGCCAGCAGTTTATCCGGACTAGCGGGGTACAATGAGCAGTTCTTC.

The chain carries TRBV15 and TRBJ2-1, with TRBD2 identical over 10 bases. Germline V gene sequence: CDR1 LNHNV, CDR2 YYDKDF (reference sequence). The CDR3 totals 15 residues. V shed 1 base, J shed 5 bases, and the junction held 2 bases outside the gene matches. The CDR3, as DNA: TGTGCCACCAGCAGAGGAGCGGGAGGGGACAATGAGCAGTTCTTC. Translation: CATSRGAGGDNEQFF.

The V and J genes are TRBV10-3 and TRBJ2-7; 12 bases map to TRBD2. The V segment lost 11 bases and the J segment 4 bases; nucleotides outside the gene matches: 9. CDR1 and CDR2 (germline): ENHRY, SYGVKD. This CDR3 is built from 14 residues. The CDR3 loop reads CAAAPSGRAYEQYF. Here the CDR3 DNA reads TGTGCCGCCGCTCCTAGCGGGAGGGCTTACGAGCAGTACTTC.

This clone was observed once. DNA of the CDR3: TGTGCCAGCAGCCCATTGGGGGCAGGGATTCAGCCCCAGCATTTT. This encodes CASSPLGAGIQPQHF. The chain is built from TRBV5-8 and TRBJ1-5; a possible D gene is TRBD1 (6 bases). The CDR3 loop spans 15 amino acids. The V end was cut by 4 bases, the J end by 6 bases, with 17 bases between. Germline CDR1 SGHTS, CDR2 YDEGEE.

This clone was observed a single time. The rearrangement joins TRBV5-8 to TRBJ1-5, with 7 bases identical to TRBD1. Losses at the gene ends were 2 bases for V and 5 bases for J; bases not matched to a gene: 1. Per the germline V gene, CDR1 is SGHTS and CDR2 is YDEGEE. This CDR3 has 13 amino acids. CDR3 nucleotide sequence: TGTGCCAGCAGCTTAGGGGGCCATCAGCCCCAGCATTTT. It encodes CASSLGGHQPQHF.

The chain is built from TRBV28 and TRBJ2-5; D may be TRBD1 (6 bases). The CDR3 is 16 residues long. The germline V and J ends were trimmed by 7 bases and 2 bases, with 20 bases remaining between them. From germline, CDR1 is MDHEN and CDR2 SYDVKM. CDR3 protein: CASTLGAGTVQETQYF. The CDR3 region has the DNA TGTGCCAGCACCCTGGGGGCAGGGACCGTTCAAGAGACCCAGTACTTC.

This chain's CDR3 is CASSILADPQETQYF. In DNA, the CDR3 is TGTGCCAGCAGCATACTAGCGGATCCGCAAGAGACCCAGTACTTC. The chain employs TRBV5-5 and TRBJ2-5, with 8 bases aligning to TRBD2. V shed 4 bases, J shed 2 bases, and the junction held 7 bases outside the gene matches. Germline lookup yields CDR1 SGHKS and CDR2 YYEKEE (reference sequence). The CDR3 is 15 residues long.

V usage is TRBV5-4 and J usage is TRBJ2-7, with D maybe TRBD2 (6 bases). V lost 0 bases, J lost 1 base, and 8 bases lay in between. The CDR3 is 14 amino acids. Per the germline V gene, CDR1 is SGHNT and CDR2 is YYREEE (reference sequence). CDR3 sequence: CASSLAGGSYEQYF. For the CDR3, the DNA is TGTGCCAGCAGCTTGGCCGGGGGTTCCTACGAGCAGTACTTC.

The gene calls are TRBV5-1 and TRBJ2-2; 8 bases align to TRBD2. CDR3 length: 19 residues. CDR1 and CDR2 from the germline V gene are SGHRS and YFSETQ. The J segment lost 3 bases and the V segment lost 0 bases, leaving 13 bases of the junction unmatched. DNA of the CDR3: TGCGCCAGCAGCTTGGACCCTTCAGCGAGCGGGAGATACACCGGGGAGCTGTTTTTT. Translated, it gives CASSLDPSASGRYTGELFF.

This rearrangement joins TRBV7-9 to TRBJ2-1; 11 bases are a match to TRBD1. CDR3 length equals 15 residues. V lost 5 bases, J lost 7 bases, and 7 bases stayed unmatched. Per germline, CDR1 SEHNR and CDR2 FQNEAQ (reference sequence). DNA for the CDR3: TGTGCCAGCAGCCAAGGACAGGGGGCTAGAAATGAGCAGTTCTTC. It specifies CASSQGQGARNEQFF.

The rearrangement uses TRBV18 and TRBJ2-3; 10 bases are shared with TRBD2. The CDR3 is 17 amino acids. Germline loops: CDR1 KGHSH, CDR2 LQKENI. The ends lost 0 bases at V and 3 bases at J; junction bases unmatched: 6. The CDR3 here is CASSPPFPSGSTDTQYF. CDR3 DNA: TGTGCCAGCTCACCACCGTTCCCTAGCGGGAGTACAGATACGCAGTATTTT.

The chain combines TRBV7-9 with TRBJ2-7; 9 positions match TRBD1. CDR1 and CDR2 (germline): SEHNR, FQNEAQ (reference sequence). With 5 bases clipped from V and 3 bases from J, the junction kept 5 bases outside the gene matches. CDR3 length: 14 residues. The CDR3 DNA reads as TGTGCCAGCAGCGACAGGGGGTCTATCTACGAGCAGTACTTC. Amino acids: CASSDRGSIYEQYF.

J is TRBJ1-2 and V is TRBV18; a possible D gene is TRBD1 (5 bases). The germline V and J ends were trimmed by 1 base and 7 bases, with 13 bases remaining between them. The CDR3 length is 14 residues. The germline gives CDR1 KGHSH, CDR2 LQKENI. The CDR3 nucleotides read TGTGCCAGCTCACCACTCGGGGGTGATCGTGGCTACACCTTC. It codes for CASSPLGGDRGYTF.

The chain couples TRBV7-3 to TRBJ1-1; a weak D match, TRBD1 (6 bases). Per germline, CDR1 SGHTA and CDR2 FQGTGA. The CDR3 covers 13 residues. V lost 4 bases, J lost 7 bases, and 13 bases lay in between. CDR3 coding DNA: TGTGCCAGCAGCTCGATCAGGGGTGGTGAAGCTTTCTTT. It encodes CASSSIRGGEAFF.

J is TRBJ2-5 and V is TRBV7-2; TRBD2 matches at 13 bases. The CDR3 has 17 amino acids. Trimming at V came to 1 base and at J to 2 bases, leaving 4 bases not matched to a gene. Germline CDR1 and CDR2: SGHTA and FQGNSA. This CDR3 is CASSLGWGLAGQETQYF. The CDR3 nucleotides are TGTGCCAGCAGCTTAGGATGGGGACTAGCGGGACAAGAGACCCAGTACTTC.

The gene calls are TRBV7-8 and TRBJ2-2, with 7 bases aligning to TRBD1. Germline trimming cut 5 bases from V and 0 bases from J; bases unmatched to any gene: 6. CDR1 is SGHVS and CDR2 is FQNEAQ in the germline V gene. The CDR3 is 16 amino acids. The DNA of the CDR3 is TGTGCCAGCAGCCGACAAGGACAGGCGAACACCGGGGAGCTGTTTTTT. Residues: CASSRQGQANTGELFF. The full variable domain, its missing parts supplied by reference TRBV7-8 and TRBJ2-2, is GAGVSQSPRYKVAKRGQDVALRCDPISGHVSLFWYQQALGQGPEFLTYFQNEAQLDKSGLPSDRFFAERPEGSVSTLKIQRTQQEDSAVYLCASSRQGQANTGELFFGEGSRLTVL.

This clone was seen once. The gene calls are TRBV9 and TRBJ2-7; D perhaps matches TRBD1 (5 bases). Trimming took off 1 base at V and 2 bases at J, with 10 bases between the two ends. Germline CDR1 and CDR2: SGDLS and YYNGEE. The CDR3 is 14 amino acids. CDR3 nucleotides: TGTGCCAGCAGCGTACAGGGTGGCCCCTACGAGCAGTACTTC. Residues: CASSVQGGPYEQYF.

The chain is built from TRBV5-4 and TRBJ2-1, with TRBD1 matching over 8 bases. CDR1 and CDR2 (germline): SGHNT, YYREEE (reference sequence). The CDR3 contains 16 residues. V lost 4 bases, J lost 0 bases, and 6 bases stayed unmatched. The CDR3 DNA sequence: TGTGCCAGCAGCCCGCCCGGACAGGGCTCCTACAATGAGCAGTTCTTC. This translates into CASSPPGQGSYNEQFF.

The chain employs TRBV28 and TRBJ2-5, with TRBD1 identical over 10 bases. Germline CDR1 reads MDHEN; CDR2 reads SYDVKM. The J segment lost 4 bases and the V segment lost 4 bases, leaving 6 bases of the junction unmatched. The CDR3 extends over 15 amino acids. CDR3 nucleotide sequence: TGTGCCAGCAGTTCTCTAGACAGGGGGCCAGAGACCCAGTACTTC. It translates to CASSSLDRGPETQYF.

The chain combines TRBV25-1 with TRBJ2-5; 8 bases align to TRBD1. Germline values: CDR1 MGHDK, CDR2 SYGVNS. The CDR3 loop spans 14 amino acids. Germline trimming cut 3 bases from V and 5 bases from J; bases unmatched to any gene: 5. CDR3 sequence reads: CASSDWTGLETQYF. For the CDR3, the DNA is TGTGCCAGCAGTGATTGGACAGGGCTTGAGACCCAGTACTTC.

In its sample, this clone was seen once. The chain is built from TRBV9 and TRBJ2-5, with 7 bases matching TRBD1. V shed 0 bases and J 5 bases; nucleotides not matched to a gene: 16. CDR3 length equals 18 residues. Germline assignment: CDR1 SGDLS and CDR2 YYNGEE. The CDR3 loop reads CASSVDPPGQLTTETQYF. For the CDR3, the DNA is TGTGCCAGCAGCGTAGACCCTCCGGGACAGCTAACTACGGAGACCCAGTACTTC. The full variable domain, completed using reference TRBV9 and TRBJ2-5, is DSGVTQTPKHLITATGQRVTLRCSPRSGDLSVYWYQQSLDQGLQFLIQYYNGEERAKGNILERFSAQQFPDLHSELNLSSLELGDSALYFCASSVDPPGQLTTETQYFGPGTRLLVL.

The chain couples TRBV2 to TRBJ2-1, with D maybe TRBD1 (5 bases). Deletions cut 4 bases from V and 5 bases from J, with 18 bases between. Germline V CDR1 and CDR2: SNHLY, FYNNEI. This CDR3 is 16 amino acids long. The CDR3 loop is CASSARWQGFNNEQFF. Written as DNA, the CDR3 is TGTGCCAGCAGTGCTCGATGGCAGGGTTTTAACAATGAGCAGTTCTTC.

This chain connects TRBV19 to TRBJ2-1; tentative D call: TRBD2 (6 bases). Looked up from germline, CDR1 is LNHDA and CDR2 is SQIVND (reference sequence). V was shortened by 5 bases and J by 0 bases, with 17 bases between the two germline ends. This CDR3 has 17 amino acids. In nucleotides, the CDR3 is TGTGCCAGTAGTGGGGGGTGGGGGAAGAGCTCCTACAATGAGCAGTTCTTC. This encodes CASSGGWGKSSYNEQFF.

The sample holds one count of this clone. The rearrangement links TRBV30 to TRBJ1-2; D might be TRBD1 (6 bases). V was trimmed by 0 bases and J by 7 bases, leaving 15 bases between them. Germline assignment: CDR1 GTSNPN and CDR2 SVGIG (reference sequence). The CDR3 covers 14 residues. This chain's CDR3 is CAWSVLQGNGGYTF. The CDR3 coding sequence is TGTGCCTGGAGTGTACTACAGGGTAACGGTGGCTACACCTTC.

This sequence joins TRBV6-5 and TRBJ1-1; D call uncertain. Germline lookup yields CDR1 MNHEY and CDR2 SVGAGI. This CDR3 comprises 13 residues. Trimming removed 6 bases at V and 5 bases at J, with 13 bases between. The chain's CDR3 is CASSRESYTEAFF. The CDR3 DNA follows: TGTGCCAGCAGCCGGGAGAGTTATACTGAAGCTTTCTTT.